The 10 T cell receptor beta chains below all came from one sample that was sequenced in a study of T cells expressing NK-cell markers. TCRdb re-called the 5' RACE reads, yielding one record per CDR3 amino acid sequence without DNA. The sample has about 300,000 distinct CDR3 sequences; the top ten hold about 4.2%. The specimen sequenced was blood T cells: a sorted CD56 or NKG2C T cell subset, CD4+ or CD8+ T cells, or bulk PBMC T cells (not recorded which). The receptor set was obtained from a woman between 18 and 75 years old in good health.

The chain has TRBV4-2 and TRBJ1-2. The CDR3 consists of 17 residues. The germline V gene encodes CDR1 LGHNA and CDR2 YNFKEQ. The CDR3 sequence is CASSASQGPVPNYGYTF.

V is TRBV18 and J is TRBJ1-6. The germline CDR1 and CDR2 sequences are KGHSH and LQKENI. This CDR3 has 18 amino acids. The CDR3 protein is CASSPVQEGLSYNSPLHF. Supplemented by reference TRBV18 and TRBJ1-6, the full variable domain reads NAGVMQNPRHLVRRRGQEARLRCSPMKGHSHVYWYRQLPEEGLKFMVYLQKENIIDESGMPKERFSAEFPKEGPSILRIQQVVRGDSAAYFCASSPVQEGLSYNSPLHFGNGTRLTVT.

The V call is TRBV20-1, the J call TRBJ2-1; the D gene TCRdb calls, TRBD2, cannot be checked with no DNA. The CDR3 is made up of 14 amino acids. Germline loops: CDR1 DFQATT, CDR2 SNEGSKA (reference sequence). The CDR3 spells CSAISGRAWGEQFF.

The CDR3 reads CASSQDLVSYGYTF. V is TRBV4-3 and J is TRBJ1-2. This CDR3 comprises 14 residues. Germline V CDR1 and CDR2: LGHNA, YSLEER.

The chain combines TRBV6-5 with TRBJ2-5. Per the germline V gene, CDR1 is MNHEY and CDR2 is SVGAGI. This CDR3 spans 17 amino acids. Here the CDR3 reads CASSYDRVLGPKETQYF.

V is TRBV7-2 and J is TRBJ2-1; TCRdb outputs TRBD2, but without DNA this stays unchecked. Per the germline V gene, CDR1 is SGHTA and CDR2 is FQGNSA. The CDR3 consists of 17 residues. CDR3 residues: CASSLLASGGARNEQFF.

This chain's CDR3 is CASSFGTAYNEQFF. The chain employs TRBV5-1 and TRBJ2-1; no DNA is available, so the TRBD1 call from TCRdb remains unchecked. From germline, CDR1 is SGHRS and CDR2 YFSETQ. The CDR3 extends over 14 amino acids.

The V call is TRBV7-7, the J call TRBJ2-5. This CDR3 contains 15 residues. Germline CDR1 reads SSHAT; CDR2 reads FNYEAQ (reference sequence). The CDR3 spells CASSQLQGTQETQYF.

The V gene is TRBV12-3 or TRBV12-4, the J gene TRBJ1-6. This CDR3 comprises 13 residues. CDR3 amino acids: CASSFAEVSPLHF.

The chain employs TRBV7-2 and TRBJ2-1; there is no DNA to check the TCRdb D call of TRBD1. Germline V gene data show CDR1 as SGHTA and CDR2 as FQGNSA. This CDR3 region has 13 residues. The CDR3 sequence is CASSQGFYNEQFF.